A single sample is the source of the 12 T cell receptor beta chains below, sequenced in a study of T cell responses to AZD1222 COVID-19 vaccine. TCRdb's copy holds only in-frame clones and misses some; the assay was immunoSEQ multiplex PCR. The profile shows about 140,000 clones, around 91% of them singletons. The sequences come from peripheral blood, collected on day 0 of AZD1222 vaccination. Source of these receptors: an adult in good health.

The gene calls are TRBV5-1 and TRBJ2-1; 8 bases agree with TRBD2. After removal of 4 bases from V and 7 bases from J, the junction contained 10 bases not matched to a gene. The CDR3 totals 15 residues. From germline, CDR1 is SGHRS and CDR2 YFSETQ. The CDR3: CASSPRTSPGNEQFF. Here the CDR3 DNA reads TGCGCCAGCAGCCCCCGGACTAGCCCTGGGAATGAGCAGTTCTTC.

This chain uses TRBV6-5 with TRBJ1-6; 7 nucleotides agree with TRBD1. CDR1 MNHEY and CDR2 SVGAGI come from the germline V gene. V lost 2 bases and J lost 13; bases outside the gene matches: 11. This CDR3 spans 15 amino acids. CDR3 sequence reads: CASSYERDSRLPLHF. The CDR3 bases are TGTGCCAGCAGTTACGAGCGGGACAGCAGATTGCCCCTCCACTTT.

This chain joins TRBV30 and TRBJ2-3; TRBD2 aligns across 8 bases. The germline gives CDR1 GTSNPN, CDR2 SVGIG (reference sequence). The CDR3 has 17 amino acids. The trim removed 5 bases at V and 2 bases at J, leaving 15 bases unmatched. The CDR3 DNA reads as TGTGCCTGGGGGAGCAGCAAGACTAGCGAGCACACAGATACGCAGTATTTT. Translating gives CAWGSSKTSEHTDTQYF.

CDR3 nucleotide sequence: TGTGCCAGCAGCCCTTTAGGGGGGAGCTCCTACAATGAGCAGTTCTTC. Its protein is CASSPLGGSSYNEQFF. V and J are TRBV14 and TRBJ2-1; tentatively, D is TRBD1 or TRBD2 (6 bases each). Germline CDR1 is SGHDN and CDR2 is FVKESK. V shed 4 bases and J shed 0 bases, with 13 bases lying between them. The CDR3 length is 16 residues.

The chain recombines TRBV30 with TRBJ2-3; D remains unclear. Between the trimmed V and J ends, which lost 2 bases and 4 bases, there was a span of 4 bases. The CDR3 spans 11 residues. Germline lookup yields CDR1 GTSNPN and CDR2 SVGIG (reference sequence). Here the CDR3 reads CAWSRADTQYF. The CDR3, as DNA: TGTGCCTGGAGTCGGGCAGATACGCAGTATTTT.

This chain joins TRBV13 and TRBJ2-1; 8 bases are a match to TRBD2. Germline V gene lookup returns CDR1 PRHDT and CDR2 FYEKMQ (reference sequence). V was pared by 0 bases and J by 9 bases, with 7 bases of the junction left unmatched. The CDR3 is 15 amino acids. Written as DNA, the CDR3 is TGTGCCAGCAGCTTAGGGGCGGGAGGTGGTTCTGAGCAGTTCTTC. Protein: CASSLGAGGGSEQFF. The full variable domain, its missing parts supplied by reference TRBV13 and TRBJ2-1, is AAGVIQSPRHLIKEKRETATLKCYPIPRHDTVYWYQQGPGQDPQFLISFYEKMQSDKGSIPDRFSAQQFSDYHSELNMSSLELGDSALYFCASSLGAGGGSEQFFGPGTRLTVL.

This chain links TRBV2 with TRBJ1-2; possible D gene TRBD1, 5 bases. The CDR3 is made up of 12 amino acids. Per germline, CDR1 SNHLY and CDR2 FYNNEI. With 6 bases removed from V and 4 bases from J, the gap between germline ends came to 9 bases. CDR3 loop: CASRAGSYGYTF. CDR3 DNA: TGTGCCAGCAGGGCAGGGTCCTATGGCTACACCTTC.

The rearrangement links TRBV5-1 to TRBJ2-2; 9 nucleotides align to TRBD1. The V segment lost 2 bases and the J segment 6 bases; nucleotides outside the gene matches: 8. CDR1 is SGHRS, CDR2 YFSETQ, per germline. The CDR3 runs 16 residues. CDR3 sequence: CASSFDYRGPAGELFF. As DNA, the CDR3 is TGCGCCAGCAGCTTCGACTACAGGGGGCCCGCCGGGGAGCTGTTTTTT.

CDR3 amino acids: CASSPGLADTQYF. CDR3 DNA sequence: TGTGCCAGTAGTCCAGGACTCGCGGATACGCAGTATTTT. V is TRBV19 and J is TRBJ2-3; D perhaps matches TRBD2 (5 bases). The CDR3 has 13 amino acids. The ends were cut back, 5 bases at V and 6 bases at J, with 12 bases in the middle. CDR1 is LNHDA and CDR2 is SQIVND in the germline V gene (reference sequence).

The chain has TRBV23-1 and TRBJ1-5, with a weak D call TRBD1 (6 bases). TRBV23-1 qualifies as an ORF whose function is uncertain. CDR3 length: 15 residues. The V end was cut by 9 bases, the J end by 1 base, with 16 bases between. The CDR3 spells CARGPGTTSNQPQHF. CDR3 DNA: TGCGCCAGGGGGCCGGGGACAACAAGCAATCAGCCCCAGCATTTT.

This clone showed up just once. This chain connects TRBV5-6 to TRBJ1-2; 8 bases line up with TRBD1. Germline CDR1 is SGHDT and CDR2 is YYEEEE. V lost 0 bases to trimming and J lost 7 bases; unmatched junction nucleotides: 5. The CDR3 runs to 14 residues. CDR3 in amino acids: CASSLGQGLGGYTF. DNA for the CDR3: TGTGCCAGCAGCTTGGGACAGGGGTTGGGTGGCTACACCTTC. Drawing the rest from reference TRBV5-6 and TRBJ1-2, the complete variable domain is DAGVTQSPTHLIKTRGQQVTLRCSPKSGHDTVSWYQQALGQGPQFIFQYYEEEERQRGNFPDRFSGHQFPNYSSELNVNALLLGDSALYLCASSLGQGLGGYTFGSGTRLTVV.

The chain recombines TRBV2 with TRBJ1-5, with TRBD1 matching 8 bases. CDR3 length: 14 residues. V lost 6 bases and J lost 4; bases outside the gene matches: 5. The germline gives CDR1 SNHLY, CDR2 FYNNEI. The CDR3 region is CASSPGTGNQPQHF. The CDR3 DNA is TGTGCCAGCAGCCCCGGGACAGGAAATCAGCCCCAGCATTTT. Looking up the rest from reference TRBV2 and TRBJ1-5 gives the full variable domain: EPEVTQTPSHQVTQMGQEVILRCVPISNHLYFYWYRQILGQKVEFLVSFYNNEISEKSEIFDDQFSVERPDGSNFTLKIRSTKLEDSAMYFCASSPGTGNQPQHFGDGTRLSIL.